Presented here are 18 T cell receptor beta chains from one specimen sequenced in a study of chemoradiotherapy in HPV16-positive cancers. This table comes from immunoSEQ multiplex PCR, and its TCRdb copy is limited to in-frame clones, with some not included. Here the sample spans about 13,000 clones, approximately 85% being singletons. This specimen was blood, taken from a patient who underwent chemoradiotherapy. The receptor source for this set is a human donor with HPV-associated anogenital cancer.

The chain couples TRBV19 to TRBJ2-2; possibly TRBD1 or TRBD2 for D (5 bases each). V was trimmed by 11 bases and J by 0 bases, leaving 19 bases between them. The germline gives CDR1 LNHDA, CDR2 SQIVND (reference sequence). CDR3 length: 16 residues. In nucleotides, the CDR3 is TGTGCCGCACGGTCCGGGGCGTTGGCGAACACCGGGGAGCTGTTTTTT. Translation gives CAARSGALANTGELFF.

The rearrangement joins TRBV10-1 to TRBJ2-5, with TRBD1 matching over 7 bases. J gave up 1 base and V 10 bases, and 6 bases lay outside the gene matches. Germline loops: CDR1 WNHNN, CDR2 SYGVQD (reference sequence). CDR3 length equals 13 residues. Here the CDR3 DNA reads TGCGCCACTTCGACAGGGAGCCAAGAGACCCAGTACTTC. It codes for CATSTGSQETQYF.

The V call is TRBV28, the J call TRBJ1-6, with D perhaps matching TRBD1 (6 bases). Trimming left V 6 bases short and J 5 bases short, with 11 bases between. The CDR3 is made up of 14 amino acids. CDR1 MDHEN and CDR2 SYDVKM come from the germline V gene. The CDR3 region has the DNA TGTGCCAGCAGGACACAGGGCGATAATTCACCCCTCCACTTT. Translating gives CASRTQGDNSPLHF. The full variable domain, with the rest looked up from reference TRBV28 and TRBJ1-6, is DVKVTQSSRYLVKRTGEKVFLECVQDMDHENMFWYRQDPGLGLRLIYFSYDVKMKEKGDIPEGYSVSREKKERFSLILESASTNQTSMYLCASRTQGDNSPLHFGNGTRLTVT.

The V and J genes are TRBV11-2 and TRBJ2-7; TRBD2 is a possible D gene (5 bases). CDR3 length equals 14 residues. Germline V gene sequence: CDR1 SGHAT, CDR2 FQNNGV. The V end lost 5 bases, the J end lost 3 bases, and 14 bases lay between the germline ends. The CDR3 is CASSRRGSSYEQYF. The CDR3 DNA reads as TGTGCCAGCAGCCGCCGAGGGTCCAGCTACGAGCAGTACTTC.

This rearrangement joins TRBV28 to TRBJ2-7; 7 bases are a match to TRBD2. Per germline, CDR1 MDHEN and CDR2 SYDVKM. The CDR3 has 17 residues. Trimming at V came to 7 bases and at J to 3 bases, leaving 18 bases not matched to a gene. The CDR3 sequence is CASTLQTGRNWVYEQYF. The CDR3 DNA reads TGTGCCAGCACCTTACAAACCGGGAGGAACTGGGTCTACGAGCAGTACTTC.

The chain is built from TRBV7-2 and TRBJ1-4; weak D call: TRBD1 (5 bases). The CDR3 is made up of 15 amino acids. V was cut by 1 base and J by 8 bases, with 14 bases left in between. The germline gives CDR1 SGHTA, CDR2 FQGNSA. In DNA, the CDR3 is TGTGCCAGCAGCTTAGATGGCAGGGCGGGAGAAAAACTGTTTTTT. Translation gives CASSLDGRAGEKLFF.

The J gene is TRBJ2-5, the V gene TRBV25-1; 7 bases map to TRBD1. The length of the CDR3 is 15 residues. CDR1 and CDR2 from the germline V gene are MGHDK and SYGVNS. V trimming: 2 bases; J trimming: 5 bases; junction bases outside the gene matches: 8. In DNA, the CDR3 is TGTGCCAGCAGTGAACACAGGGGCATTGGGGAGACCCAGTACTTC. This translates into CASSEHRGIGETQYF.

The chain is built from TRBV30 and TRBJ2-3; maybe TRBD2 (7 bases). This CDR3 comprises 14 residues. With 3 bases removed from V and 5 bases from J, the gap between germline ends came to 15 bases. The V gene's germline CDR1 is GTSNPN and CDR2 SVGIG (reference sequence). CDR3 DNA sequence: TGTGCCTGGAGAGGGGGGGCAGTTGGAGATACGCAGTATTTT. It translates to CAWRGGAVGDTQYF.

The V and J genes are TRBV5-4 and TRBJ2-7, with D possibly TRBD1 on 5 matching bases. Germline V lookup: CDR1 SGHNT, CDR2 YYREEE (reference sequence). The CDR3 length is 14 residues. V dropped 0 bases and J dropped 5 bases, with 12 bases sitting between them. The CDR3 coding sequence is TGTGCCAGCAGCTTGGCACAGAACAGGCACGAGCAGTACTTC. This translates into CASSLAQNRHEQYF. The entire variable domain, with the rest obtained from reference TRBV5-4 and TRBJ2-7, is as follows: ETGVTQSPTHLIKTRGQQVTLRCSSQSGHNTVSWYQQALGQGPQFIFQYYREEENGRGNFPPRFSGLQFPNYSSELNVNALELDDSALYLCASSLAQNRHEQYFGPGTRLTVT.

The chain uses TRBV5-1 and TRBJ2-5; 9 bases map to TRBD1. Germline-derived CDR1 and CDR2 are SGHRS and YFSETQ. V lost 4 bases, J lost 3 bases, and 4 bases stayed unmatched. The CDR3 totals 14 residues. The CDR3 reads CASSTRTGEETQYF. The CDR3 region has the DNA TGCGCCAGCAGCACACGGACAGGGGAAGAGACCCAGTACTTC.

The chain joins TRBV27 to TRBJ1-1; unclear D gene. V was trimmed by 7 bases and J by 1 base, leaving 10 bases between them. The CDR3 contains 13 residues. Germline CDR1 and CDR2: MNHEY and SMNVEV (reference sequence). CDR3 DNA sequence: TGTGCCAGCAAGGTGGAGCAGAACACTGAAGCTTTCTTT. Amino acids: CASKVEQNTEAFF.

The gene calls are TRBV11-1 and TRBJ2-5, with D perhaps TRBD1 or TRBD2 (5 bases each). Germline values: CDR1 SGHAT, CDR2 FQDESV (reference sequence). The CDR3 is 16 amino acids. V lost 0 bases, J lost 2 bases, and 13 bases lay in between. The chain's CDR3 is CASSLALWGPQETQYF. Here the CDR3 DNA reads TGTGCCAGCAGCTTAGCCCTGTGGGGACCTCAAGAGACCCAGTACTTC.

V is TRBV6-1 and J is TRBJ2-7; tentatively, D is TRBD2 (5 bases). CDR1 and CDR2 (germline): MNHNS, SASEGT. There are 14 residues in the CDR3. V shed 8 bases and J shed 4 bases, with 18 bases lying between them. In DNA, the CDR3 is TGTGCCAGCGGAAGAGACACGGTAGCGTACGAGCAGTACTTC. Protein sequence: CASGRDTVAYEQYF.

The CDR3 sequence: CASRYRGQETQYF. The CDR3 DNA sequence: TGTGCCAGCAGATACAGGGGCCAAGAGACCCAGTACTTC. The chain carries TRBV27 and TRBJ2-5; 7 nucleotides align to TRBD1. There are 13 residues in the CDR3. V trimming: 6 bases; J trimming: 1 base; junction bases outside the gene matches: 2. The germline V gene encodes CDR1 MNHEY and CDR2 SMNVEV (reference sequence).

This chain uses TRBV7-9 with TRBJ2-3; TRBD1 might be the D (6 bases). The ends were cut back, 4 bases at V and 4 bases at J, with 12 bases in the middle. CDR1 is SEHNR and CDR2 is FQNEAQ in the germline V gene (reference sequence). There are 14 residues in the CDR3. The CDR3 DNA follows: TGTGCCAGCAGCTCATGGACAGATTCAGATACGCAGTATTTT. Amino acids: CASSSWTDSDTQYF.

The chain is built from TRBV5-1 and TRBJ2-3; 9 bases line up with TRBD2. The V gene's germline CDR1 is SGHRS and CDR2 YFSETQ. CDR3 length equals 16 residues. Trimming cost V 0 bases and J 4 bases; bases outside gene matches: 6. Here the CDR3 DNA reads TGCGCCAGCAGCTTGGAGGCGGGGGGGCGTTCAGATACGCAGTATTTT. This sequence encodes CASSLEAGGRSDTQYF.

J is TRBJ1-6 and V is TRBV7-6, with 9 nucleotides matching TRBD1. The CDR3 length is 14 residues. CDR1 is SGHVS and CDR2 is FNYEAQ in the germline V gene. Trimming took 4 bases from V and 10 from J; bases not matched to a gene: 5. The DNA for the CDR3 is TGTGCCAGCAGCTCGGACAGGGGCCTGTCACCCCTCCACTTT. It codes for CASSSDRGLSPLHF.

The gene calls are TRBV2 and TRBJ2-5; 7 bases are a match to TRBD2. With 3 bases clipped from V and 3 bases from J, the junction kept 22 bases outside the gene matches. The germline V gene encodes CDR1 SNHLY and CDR2 FYNNEI. The CDR3 sequence is 20 residues long. Here the CDR3 DNA reads TGTGCCAGCAGTGAGGCCCAAATTTGGGCGGGAGAGAACCGAGAAGAGACCCAGTACTTC. It encodes CASSEAQIWAGENREETQYF.